This is a list of T cell receptor beta chains from one sample in a study of identical twins. TCRdb analysed the 5' RACE reads with MiXCR anew, one entry per CDR3 protein. The sample holds 700,000 or so distinct CDR3 sequences, 8.5% to 9.5% seen once. These data also formed part of another study, on yellow fever vaccine responses in identical twins.

The specimen sequenced was PBMCs. The receptors were gathered from a woman between 18 and 30 years old in good health. CDR3s include the opening cysteine and the closing phenylalanine or tryptophan. The order of the fields is J gene, CDR3 length, clone size, V gene, D gene, CDR3 protein, CDR3 DNA. The D gene is left open where the match is weak. Only some rows state a clone size, as once, few, many or a class for expanded clones.

J gene: TRBJ2-5; CDR3 length: 13; clone size: many; V gene: TRBV5-5; D gene: NA; CDR3 protein: CASSHAGSETQYF; CDR3 DNA: TGTGCCAGCAGCCATGCGGGGAGTGAGACCCAGTACTTC
J gene: TRBJ2-3; CDR3 length: 15; clone size: NA; V gene: TRBV7-3; D gene: NA; CDR3 protein: CASSLSNIDWDTQYF; CDR3 DNA: TGTGCCAGCAGCTTATCTAATATCGACTGGGATACGCAGTATTTT
J gene: TRBJ2-6; CDR3 length: 18; clone size: few; V gene: TRBV20-1; D gene: NA; CDR3 protein: CSARDGRQPGSGANVLTF; CDR3 DNA: TGCAGTGCTAGAGACGGTCGGCAGCCTGGCTCTGGGGCCAACGTCCTGACTTTC
J gene: TRBJ2-7; CDR3 length: 16; clone size: few; V gene: TRBV15; D gene: TRBD1; CDR3 protein: CATSGGEDRHSYEQYF; CDR3 DNA: TGTGCCACCAGCGGCGGAGAGGACAGGCACTCCTACGAGCAGTACTTC
J gene: TRBJ2-1; CDR3 length: 16; clone size: few; V gene: TRBV12-3/TRBV12-4; D gene: NA; CDR3 protein: CASSLARGAGHNEQFF; CDR3 DNA: TGTGCCAGCAGTTTAGCGAGGGGGGCGGGACACAATGAGCAGTTCTTC
J gene: TRBJ2-1; CDR3 length: 12; clone size: NA; V gene: TRBV20-1; D gene: NA; CDR3 protein: CSTRGALNEQFF; CDR3 DNA: TGCAGTACCCGTGGGGCCTTGAATGAGCAGTTCTTC
J gene: TRBJ2-7; CDR3 length: 16; clone size: few; V gene: TRBV28; D gene: TRBD2; CDR3 protein: CASSTPSGSHSYEQYF; CDR3 DNA: TGTGCCAGCAGCACCCCTAGCGGGAGTCACTCCTACGAGCAGTACTTC
J gene: TRBJ2-4; CDR3 length: 17; clone size: many; V gene: TRBV12-3/TRBV12-4; D gene: NA; CDR3 protein: CASSFSSRVWGESVQYF; CDR3 DNA: TGTGCCAGCAGTTTTTCCTCCCGGGTTTGGGGGGAGTCGGTTCAGTACTTC
J gene: TRBJ2-2; CDR3 length: 15; clone size: NA; V gene: TRBV2; D gene: TRBD2; CDR3 protein: CATMGSGEDTGELFF; CDR3 DNA: TGTGCCACCATGGGAAGCGGGGAGGACACCGGGGAGCTGTTTTTT
J gene: TRBJ2-1; CDR3 length: 14; clone size: many; V gene: TRBV6-5; D gene: TRBD1; CDR3 protein: CASSYLTGTDEQFF; CDR3 DNA: TGTGCCAGCAGTTACCTGACAGGGACGGATGAGCAGTTCTTC
J gene: TRBJ2-2; CDR3 length: 17; clone size: few; V gene: TRBV6-5; D gene: TRBD2; CDR3 protein: CASSYRAPGGGTGELFF; CDR3 DNA: TGTGCCAGCAGTTACAGGGCCCCCGGGGGAGGGACCGGGGAGCTGTTTTTT
J gene: TRBJ2-7; CDR3 length: 15; clone size: many; V gene: TRBV6-5; D gene: NA; CDR3 protein: CASSYSGYQTYEQYF; CDR3 DNA: TGTGCCAGCAGTTACTCAGGGTACCAAACCTACGAGCAGTACTTC
J gene: TRBJ2-7; CDR3 length: 12; clone size: few; V gene: TRBV20-1; D gene: NA; CDR3 protein: CSVWTGTYEQYF; CDR3 DNA: TGCAGTGTTTGGACCGGCACTTACGAGCAGTACTTC
J gene: TRBJ2-7; CDR3 length: 14; clone size: NA; V gene: TRBV7-2; D gene: TRBD1; CDR3 protein: CASRDRTGVYEQYF; CDR3 DNA: TGTGCCAGCAGAGACCGGACAGGGGTCTACGAGCAGTACTTC
J gene: TRBJ2-2; CDR3 length: 13; clone size: many; V gene: TRBV5-1; D gene: NA; CDR3 protein: CASSSLDAGELFF; CDR3 DNA: TGCGCCAGCAGCTCTCTAGATGCCGGGGAGCTGTTTTTT
J gene: TRBJ1-4; CDR3 length: 19; clone size: NA; V gene: TRBV24-1; D gene: NA; CDR3 protein: CATSDQITGPKRTNEKVFF; CDR3 DNA: TGTGCCACCAGTGATCAAATAACGGGACCGAAGAGAACTAATGAAAAAGTGTTTTTT
J gene: TRBJ2-5; CDR3 length: 14; clone size: many; V gene: TRBV29-1; D gene: TRBD2; CDR3 protein: CSGLPAGIQETQYF; CDR3 DNA: TGCAGCGGGCTCCCAGCGGGGATACAAGAGACCCAGTACTTC
J gene: TRBJ2-1; CDR3 length: 14; clone size: few; V gene: TRBV15; D gene: NA; CDR3 protein: CATSTGPLGRGQFF; CDR3 DNA: TGTGCCACCAGCACCGGGCCGTTAGGGCGTGGGCAGTTCTTC
J gene: TRBJ2-3; CDR3 length: 15; clone size: many; V gene: TRBV4-1; D gene: NA; CDR3 protein: CASSQVAASTDTQYF; CDR3 DNA: TGCGCCAGCAGCCAAGTAGCGGCTTCCACAGATACGCAGTATTTT
J gene: TRBJ2-5; CDR3 length: 15; clone size: NA; V gene: TRBV21-1; D gene: NA; CDR3 protein: CASSPGPEGKETQYF; CDR3 DNA: TGTGCCAGCAGCCCCGGCCCTGAGGGGAAGGAGACCCAGTACTTC
J gene: TRBJ2-5; CDR3 length: 15; clone size: few; V gene: TRBV7-3; D gene: NA; CDR3 protein: CASIRGSWLQETQYF; CDR3 DNA: TGTGCCAGCATACGGGGGAGTTGGCTCCAAGAGACCCAGTACTTC
J gene: TRBJ1-6; CDR3 length: 16; clone size: few; V gene: TRBV6-1; D gene: NA; CDR3 protein: CASQPLRGLANSPLHF; CDR3 DNA: TGTGCCAGCCAACCCCTTCGGGGTTTGGCAAATTCACCCCTCCACTTT
J gene: TRBJ2-1; CDR3 length: 15; clone size: few; V gene: TRBV11-2; D gene: NA; CDR3 protein: CASSLAGLALVEQFF; CDR3 DNA: TGTGCCAGCAGCCTAGCCGGGTTAGCGCTAGTTGAGCAGTTCTTC
J gene: TRBJ2-3; CDR3 length: 16; clone size: NA; V gene: TRBV13; D gene: NA; CDR3 protein: CVSLSPGRTSTDTQYF; CDR3 DNA: TGTGTCAGCCTTTCTCCCGGGAGAACTAGCACAGATACGCAGTATTTT
J gene: TRBJ2-5; CDR3 length: 16; clone size: NA; V gene: TRBV7-7; D gene: NA; CDR3 protein: CASSLGAGTGPETQYF; CDR3 DNA: TGTGCTAGCAGCTTAGGCGCCGGGACCGGACCAGAGACCCAGTACTTC
J gene: TRBJ2-3; CDR3 length: 16; clone size: once; V gene: TRBV5-1; D gene: NA; CDR3 protein: CAGSLVDRYLADTQYF; CDR3 DNA: TGCGCCGGCAGCTTGGTAGACAGATACCTGGCAGATACGCAGTATTTT
J gene: TRBJ2-3; CDR3 length: 14; clone size: NA; V gene: TRBV7-2; D gene: NA; CDR3 protein: CASSLERVPDTQYF; CDR3 DNA: TGTGCCAGCAGCTTGGAAAGAGTCCCAGATACGCAGTATTTT
J gene: TRBJ2-3; CDR3 length: 15; clone size: NA; V gene: TRBV6-1; D gene: TRBD1; CDR3 protein: CATYPPGQGFDTQYF; CDR3 DNA: TGTGCCACCTACCCCCCGGGACAGGGGTTCGATACGCAGTATTTT
J gene: TRBJ2-2; CDR3 length: 16; clone size: few; V gene: TRBV5-1; D gene: TRBD1; CDR3 protein: CASSLFGTGKTGELFF; CDR3 DNA: TGCGCCAGCAGCTTGTTCGGGACAGGGAAGACCGGGGAGCTGTTTTTT
J gene: TRBJ2-3; CDR3 length: 16; clone size: few; V gene: TRBV20-1; D gene: NA; CDR3 protein: CSARGRQVRSTDTQYF; CDR3 DNA: TGCAGTGCTAGAGGCCGACAGGTTAGAAGCACAGATACGCAGTATTTT
J gene: TRBJ2-1; CDR3 length: 14; clone size: few; V gene: TRBV20-1; D gene: TRBD2; CDR3 protein: CSAPGTRAEDSSFF; CDR3 DNA: TGCAGTGCCCCCGGGACTAGAGCCGAGGACAGTTCGTTCTTC
J gene: TRBJ2-7; CDR3 length: 14; clone size: few; V gene: TRBV6-1; D gene: NA; CDR3 protein: CASRGLSHSYEQYF; CDR3 DNA: TGTGCCAGCAGGGGACTTTCACACTCCTACGAGCAGTACTTC
J gene: TRBJ2-1; CDR3 length: 13; clone size: NA; V gene: TRBV11-2; D gene: NA; CDR3 protein: CASSLSRPNEQFF; CDR3 DNA: TGTGCCAGCAGCCTGAGTAGGCCCAATGAGCAGTTCTTC
J gene: TRBJ1-2; CDR3 length: 14; clone size: few; V gene: TRBV14; D gene: NA; CDR3 protein: CASSQDRRSYGYTF; CDR3 DNA: TGTGCCAGCAGCCAAGATCGACGAAGCTATGGCTACACCTTC
J gene: TRBJ2-5; CDR3 length: 12; clone size: few; V gene: TRBV27; D gene: NA; CDR3 protein: CASSLLRETQYF; CDR3 DNA: TGTGCCAGCAGTTTATTGCGGGAGACCCAGTACTTC
J gene: TRBJ2-7; CDR3 length: 20; clone size: NA; V gene: TRBV4-3; D gene: TRBD2; CDR3 protein: CASSQDSPRTLAGGSYEQYF; CDR3 DNA: TGCGCCAGCAGCCAAGATAGTCCACGGACCCTAGCGGGGGGCTCCTACGAGCAGTACTTC
J gene: TRBJ2-1; CDR3 length: 19; clone size: NA; V gene: TRBV5-6; D gene: NA; CDR3 protein: CASSDLRRRGGFGRDEQFF; CDR3 DNA: TGTGCCAGCAGCGATCTTCGACGAAGGGGAGGTTTCGGTCGGGATGAGCAGTTCTTC
J gene: TRBJ2-7; CDR3 length: 15; clone size: few; V gene: TRBV27; D gene: TRBD1; CDR3 protein: CASSPFQQGSYEQYF; CDR3 DNA: TGTGCCAGCAGCCCCTTTCAACAGGGGTCCTACGAGCAGTACTTC
J gene: TRBJ2-1; CDR3 length: 15; clone size: few; V gene: TRBV7-2; D gene: TRBD1; CDR3 protein: CASSISRDSYNEQFF; CDR3 DNA: TGTGCCAGCAGCATCTCCCGGGACAGCTACAATGAGCAGTTCTTC
J gene: TRBJ2-6; CDR3 length: 19; clone size: few; V gene: TRBV11-1; D gene: TRBD1; CDR3 protein: CASSPIDGTGGTGANVLTF; CDR3 DNA: TGTGCCAGCAGCCCAATTGATGGGACAGGGGGTACTGGGGCCAACGTCCTGACTTTC
J gene: TRBJ2-7; CDR3 length: 15; clone size: few; V gene: TRBV5-1; D gene: NA; CDR3 protein: CASSLNPRAEYEQYF; CDR3 DNA: TGCGCCAGCAGCTTGAATCCCAGGGCGGAGTACGAGCAGTACTTC
J gene: TRBJ1-1; CDR3 length: 15; clone size: many; V gene: TRBV6-5; D gene: TRBD1; CDR3 protein: CASSYNRGRGTEAFF; CDR3 DNA: TGTGCCAGCAGTTATAACAGGGGACGCGGAACCGAAGCTTTCTTT
J gene: TRBJ2-2; CDR3 length: 18; clone size: NA; V gene: TRBV11-2; D gene: TRBD2; CDR3 protein: CASSAVASGTLNTGELFF; CDR3 DNA: TGTGCCAGCAGCGCCGTCGCTAGCGGGACTCTGAACACCGGGGAGCTGTTTTTT
J gene: TRBJ2-1; CDR3 length: 14; clone size: many; V gene: TRBV4-3; D gene: NA; CDR3 protein: CASSQSKVYNEQFF; CDR3 DNA: TGCGCCAGCAGCCAATCGAAAGTATACAATGAGCAGTTCTTC
J gene: TRBJ2-3; CDR3 length: 15; clone size: many; V gene: TRBV28; D gene: TRBD2; CDR3 protein: CASSLAGVLTDTQYF; CDR3 DNA: TGTGCCAGCAGTTTAGCGGGGGTACTGACAGATACGCAGTATTTT
J gene: TRBJ2-1; CDR3 length: 17; clone size: NA; V gene: TRBV25-1; D gene: TRBD1; CDR3 protein: CASSDPTGTGLHNEQFF; CDR3 DNA: TGTGCCAGCAGTGACCCTACCGGGACAGGACTACACAATGAGCAGTTCTTC
J gene: TRBJ1-2; CDR3 length: 14; clone size: many; V gene: TRBV5-1; D gene: NA; CDR3 protein: CASSLAEGDYGYTF; CDR3 DNA: TGCGCCAGCAGCTTGGCCGAGGGTGACTATGGCTACACCTTC
J gene: TRBJ2-3; CDR3 length: 13; clone size: few; V gene: TRBV15; D gene: TRBD2; CDR3 protein: CATNREGRNTQYF; CDR3 DNA: TGTGCCACCAACCGGGAGGGTAGGAATACGCAGTATTTT
J gene: TRBJ2-5; CDR3 length: 12; clone size: few; V gene: TRBV5-6; D gene: NA; CDR3 protein: CASSLNNRDRDF; CDR3 DNA: TGTGCCAGCAGCTTGAACAACAGGGATCGAGACTTC
J gene: TRBJ2-5; CDR3 length: 17; clone size: few; V gene: TRBV20-1; D gene: NA; CDR3 protein: CSARQGVWRDYQETQYF; CDR3 DNA: TGCAGTGCTAGACAGGGGGTATGGCGGGATTACCAAGAGACCCAGTACTTC
J gene: TRBJ2-1; CDR3 length: 14; clone size: many; V gene: TRBV7-9; D gene: TRBD2; CDR3 protein: CASRTSGGSNEQFF; CDR3 DNA: TGTGCCAGCAGAACTAGCGGGGGGTCTAATGAGCAGTTCTTC
J gene: TRBJ2-7; CDR3 length: 12; clone size: many; V gene: TRBV25-1; D gene: NA; CDR3 protein: CASRGNSYEQYF; CDR3 DNA: TGTGCCAGCAGGGGAAACTCCTACGAGCAGTACTTC
J gene: TRBJ2-5; CDR3 length: 15; clone size: few; V gene: TRBV5-1; D gene: TRBD2; CDR3 protein: CASSIGTSLGETQYF; CDR3 DNA: TGCGCCAGCAGCATCGGGACTAGCCTTGGCGAGACCCAGTACTTC
J gene: TRBJ2-2; CDR3 length: 15; clone size: NA; V gene: TRBV15; D gene: NA; CDR3 protein: CATSRDWGDTGELFF; CDR3 DNA: TGTGCCACCAGCAGAGATTGGGGAGACACCGGGGAGCTGTTTTTT
J gene: TRBJ2-7; CDR3 length: 16; clone size: NA; V gene: TRBV21-1; D gene: NA; CDR3 protein: CASSKGGRLAVYEQYF; CDR3 DNA: TGTGCCAGCAGCAAAGGAGGGAGACTAGCGGTTTACGAGCAGTACTTC
J gene: TRBJ2-2; CDR3 length: 15; clone size: many; V gene: TRBV5-1; D gene: NA; CDR3 protein: CASSPTGESTGELFF; CDR3 DNA: TGCGCCAGCAGCCCAACGGGGGAGTCCACCGGGGAGCTGTTTTTT
J gene: TRBJ2-2; CDR3 length: 15; clone size: few; V gene: TRBV5-1; D gene: NA; CDR3 protein: CASSQSREGAGELFF; CDR3 DNA: TGCGCCAGCAGCCAGAGCAGGGAGGGGGCCGGGGAGCTGTTTTTT
J gene: TRBJ2-1; CDR3 length: 14; clone size: few; V gene: TRBV20-1; D gene: NA; CDR3 protein: CSAKRYGRHNEQFF; CDR3 DNA: TGCAGTGCAAAAAGATATGGACGGCACAATGAGCAGTTCTTC
J gene: TRBJ2-5; CDR3 length: 13; clone size: few; V gene: TRBV25-1; D gene: NA; CDR3 protein: CASTRQTQETQYF; CDR3 DNA: TGTGCCAGCACGAGGCAGACCCAAGAGACCCAGTACTTC
J gene: TRBJ1-4; CDR3 length: 12; clone size: few; V gene: TRBV30; D gene: NA; CDR3 protein: CAWGGENEKLFF; CDR3 DNA: TGTGCCTGGGGGGGGGAGAATGAAAAACTGTTTTTT